The clone carrying this T cell receptor (beta chain) was counted a few times. This CDR3 has 13 residues. The germline V gene has CDR1 SGHTA and CDR2 FQGTGA. Healthy Caucasian individuals from Russia aged roughly 6 to 100 served as donors. The sample, about 9.7 milliliters of peripheral blood, was drawn from each donor. A second PCR, run for roughly 7 to 11 cycles, used a sample-barcoded 5' primer plus a J-beta primer mix. MiXCR, run by TCRdb on the 5' RACE reads, gives a single entry per CDR3 protein. The sample holds approximately 780,000 distinct CDR3 sequences, 20% to 30% seen once. The data stem from a study of blood T cells in healthy people across ages. Overall study context: Template switching recovered approximately one barcoded beta molecule for every two T cells.

This same sample was also part of a study on T cells of mothers and their children. From that second work: For unrelated pairs as for related ones, thymic selection shapes TCR recombination output similarly.

The sequence was obtained from a boy younger than 18 in good health. The V call is TRBV7-3, the J call TRBJ2-5, with a tentative D call TRBD1 (7 bases). The J call may not be correct, given that the DNA end is closer to TRBJ2-1. Sequenced material: blood. The CDR3 bases are TGTGCCAGCATGGCAGGGGGGTGGGATGAGCAGTTCTTC. This encodes CASMAGGWDEQFF.